The clone carrying this TCR beta chain occurred many times. Its antigen is as yet unknown. The data were taken from a study of T cells in Graves' hyperthyroidism and ophthalmopathy. Overall study findings and caveats: Model-based prediction identified ophthalmopathy a median 6.5 months prior to its onset.

Amplification of TCR beta CDR3 regions used RNA as the template. TCR CDR3 underwent first-round RT-PCR with the HTBI primer set. TCRdb used MiXCR to reprocess the multiplex PCR reads, holding one entry per CDR3 protein. This sample carries about 560,000 distinct CDR3 sequences, about a sixth of them seen once, and the ten largest clones take 15% to 20%. The CDR3 consists of 14 residues. Between the trimmed V and J ends, which lost 2 bases and 3 bases, there was a span of 11 bases. CDR1 is DFQATT and CDR2 is SNEGSKA in the germline V gene (reference sequence). The sequenced material came from blood. The V call is TRBV20-1, the J call TRBJ2-1; no definite D call. The origin of this receptor is a woman aged 18-29 years with Graves' hyperthyroidism. CDR3 loop: CSARRQSFYNEQFF. The CDR3 DNA reads as TGCAGTGCTAGAAGGCAGTCCTTCTACAATGAGCAGTTCTTC.